This T cell receptor beta chain is from a study of beta chain features in type 1 diabetes (dated by TCRdb to 2016 to 2018). As for the study more broadly: Patients and healthy donors did not differ in mean age, gender distribution, total cell number or subset yield. A total of roughly 100 million sorted cells were examined across all samples, and a strong correlation was observed between cell number per subset and RNA yield. In the study, TCRB repertoires of sorted circulating CD4+ T cell subsets from recently diagnosed type 1 diabetes patients were compared with those of matched healthy donors. Whereas all 30 or so donors provided naive and central memory subsets, regulatory and stem cell-like memory subsets were isolated from just 8 patients and roughly 8 healthy donors.

The entire isolated RNA was reverse transcribed using the High Capacity cDNA Reverse Transcription Kit, and thus expressed TCRB transcripts were sequenced. Deep immunoSEQ sequencing was applied to naive, central memory and regulatory T cell samples, giving an average of about 3.6 million total reads per sample. Sorted cells were lysed in RLT buffer and RNA was extracted with DNase-treated RNeasy Micro or Mini kits, depending on cell number. To prevent cross-contamination, each cell subset was processed individually, whereas patient and healthy donor samples were processed jointly. The immunoSEQ multiplex PCR was used to amplify TCRB sequences from cDNA, generating 87-bp fragments that spanned the CDR3 region. Sequencing of the amplicons was done on the Illumina HiSeq platform. In the original analysis: Synthetic template baselines were used to correct PCR bias computationally, reads within Hamming distance 2 were collapsed, and singletons that could not be merged were discarded. By aligning reads against IMGT, V, D and J genes, CDR3 length, and insertions or deletions at six rearrangement sites were assigned. Within each subset, clonotype counts were normalized to the number of sorted cells before true diversity and Gini coefficients were calculated with the tcR R package. Repertoire sharing was quantified using the overlap coefficient calculated on TCRB nucleotide sequences. As a proxy for the pre-selection repertoire, out-of-frame TCRB sequences from naive cells were analyzed. What TCRdb holds here is the immuneACCESS table cut down to in-frame rearrangements. Part of the clones is not present; checked against another copy, under half of the missing clones reflect an unresolved V gene, and the others are unexplained. Clone size and the V and J calls come from that table; the DNA yielded D and trimming. This sample lists nearly 700,000 clones; 13% were detected once. In total, the top ten clones hold approximately 0.021% of the sample.

The CDR3 contains 14 residues, cysteine and phenylalanine counted. Just CDR3 DNA is preserved here, 42 bases in frame from base 1. For CDR1 and CDR2, the germline V gene lists SGHRS and YFSETQ. The V end gives up 3 bases and the J end 4 bases, leaving 6 bases in the junction not matched to a gene. What the study reported, not specific to this receptor: Fewer insertions and more nucleotide deletions at VDJ recombination sites were observed in patients with type 1 diabetes, implying thymic rearrangement abnormalities. Naive, central memory and regulatory TCRB repertoires appeared to be more alike among patients than among healthy donors. Because cDNA rather than genomic DNA was sequenced, highly expressing activated cells could have been over-represented, although no difference in activation and CD3 levels was found between groups. Because the HLA sub-analyses included only small numbers of individuals, any influence of HLA type on TCRB rearrangement was left unresolved. Shorter templates might have been favored by PCR, but patient and control samples were amplified and corrected together, so both groups would have been affected equally by any skew. In all four CD4+ subsets, TCRB CDR3 length was moderately but significantly shorter in type 1 diabetes patients.

This clone was observed a few times. Its antigen remains unidentified. Within one base of it there is no much larger clone, and no base qualities were kept. Each donor gave one peripheral blood draw, averaging about 100 mL, which was collected into heparinised tubes. A BD FACSAria II was used to sort naive, central memory, regulatory and stem cell-like memory CD4+ T cells with a panel that included CD45RO, CCR7, CD25, CD127, CD95 and CD27. Purity was above 95% for every sorted population. PBMCs were separated immediately by Lymphoprep density gradient centrifugation and were stained directly, without being cultured. So that batch effects would be minimized, each experiment stained and sorted samples in pairs, pairing one healthy donor with one patient.

The chain employs TRBV5-1 and TRBJ2-7, and TRBD1 aligns with 8 junction nucleotides. The TCR was taken from a man between 18 and 35 years old with type 1 diabetes. The specimen sequenced was naive CD4+ T cells from blood. What the cell subset or site label conveys for this sample: true naive CD4+ T cells. The CDR3 here reads CASSSDRVPYEQYF. The DNA sequence is TGCGCCAGCAGCTCGGACAGGGTCCCATACGAGCAGTACTTC.